This paragraph reports one T cell receptor (beta chain). The Seattle patients joined while their infection was active and were tracked longitudinally afterward. In the authors' workflow: Reference gene primers were amplified, and this amplification served to estimate nucleated cell counts. Using immunoSEQ multiplex PCR, the repertoire was profiled, and TCRdb retains in-frame clones only, with some absent. The V and J calls and clone size are taken from that table; D and trimming were inferred from the DNA. The repertoire has about 370,000 clones, roughly 90% of them found once; the top ten carry approximately 3%. This sample stems from a study of blood T cell repertoires in COVID-19. Study context: Samples representing acute and convalescent COVID-19 were sourced from the United States, Italy and Spain. PBMCs, B-cell-depleted T cells, or T cells provided the cDNA or gDNA that made up the material.

The CDR3 extends over 14 amino acids. The V end lost 6 bases, the J end lost 1 base, and 12 bases lay between the germline ends. Germline assignment: CDR1 ENHRY and CDR2 SYGVKD. This receptor was obtained from a woman in her 30s with COVID-19, enrolled during active disease. This chain joins TRBV10-3 and TRBJ1-1, with D unclear. Sequenced: peripheral blood. CDR3 coding DNA: TGTGCCATCAGGCCGGGGATTGGGAACACTGAAGCTTTCTTT. It encodes CAIRPGIGNTEAFF.